This TCR beta chain comes out of a study of blood T cell repertoires in COVID-19. About the research overall: Spain, Italy and the United States supplied samples that represented acute and convalescent COVID-19. T cells, B-cell-depleted T cells, or PBMCs provided the cDNA or gDNA that served as material.

Sequencing used immunoSEQ multiplex PCR; TCRdb keeps in-frame clones, though not all of them. The sample carries fewer than 500,000 clones, about nine tenths recorded once. The CDR3 runs 16 residues. Trimming shortened V by 4 bases and J by 5 bases, and 21 bases separated the two germline ends. Germline CDR1 SGHRS, CDR2 YFSETQ. Sequences were obtained from peripheral blood. This clonotype originated in a woman in her twenties or thirties with active or convalescent COVID-19. The J gene is TRBJ2-5, the V gene TRBV5-1; D is perhaps TRBD2 (6 bases). The CDR3 bases are TGCGCCAGCAGCCCTGGAGGTGCGGGGTTCTTCGAGACCCAGTACTTC. Amino acid sequence: CASSPGGAGFFETQYF.